This TCR beta chain is from a study of technical replicates of blood from several donors. Clones were sequenced by immunoSEQ multiplex PCR, and TCRdb holds only the in-frame ones, with some missing. Of about 14,000 clones listed, roughly 80% were seen once; the top ten hold around 12%. The V gene end was trimmed by 6 bases and the J gene end by 2 bases; junction bases not matched to a gene: 3. Germline CDR1 is MNHEY and CDR2 is SMNVEV (reference sequence). CDR3 length: 16 residues. This clonotype originated in a human donor in good health. The chain employs TRBV27 and TRBJ2-6; 11 bases align to TRBD2. What was sequenced was PBMCs. In DNA, the CDR3 is TGTGCCAGCAGACTAGCGGGAGAGGCTGGGGCCAACGTCCTGACTTTC. Protein product: CASRLAGEAGANVLTF. The whole variable domain, remainder taken from reference TRBV27 and TRBJ2-6, is EAQVTQNPRYLITVTGKKLTVTCSQNMNHEYMSWYRQDPGLGLRQIYYSMNVEVTDKGDVPEGYKVSRKEKRNFPLILESPSPNQTSLYFCASRLAGEAGANVLTFGAGSRLTVL.